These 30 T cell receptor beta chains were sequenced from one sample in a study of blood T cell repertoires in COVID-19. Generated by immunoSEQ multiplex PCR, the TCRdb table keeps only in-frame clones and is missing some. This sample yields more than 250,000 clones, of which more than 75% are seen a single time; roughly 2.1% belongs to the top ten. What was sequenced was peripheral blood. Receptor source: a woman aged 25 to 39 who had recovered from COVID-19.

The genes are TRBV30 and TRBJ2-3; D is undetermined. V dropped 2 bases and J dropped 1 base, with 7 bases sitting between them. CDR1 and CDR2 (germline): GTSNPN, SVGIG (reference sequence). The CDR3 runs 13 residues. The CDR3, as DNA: TGTGCCTGGAGTCGCCCGGGCACAGATACGCAGTATTTT. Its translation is CAWSRPGTDTQYF.

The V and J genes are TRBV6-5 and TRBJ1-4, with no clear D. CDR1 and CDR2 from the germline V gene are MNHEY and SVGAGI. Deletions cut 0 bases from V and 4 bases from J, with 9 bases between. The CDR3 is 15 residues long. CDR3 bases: TGTGCCAGCAGTTACTCGAACCAGTTTAATGAAAAACTGTTTTTT. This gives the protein CASSYSNQFNEKLFF.

The CDR3 sequence is CASSTHRDYGYTF. The CDR3 DNA reads TGTGCCAGCAGTACTCACAGGGACTATGGCTACACCTTC. The V call is TRBV6-5, the J call TRBJ1-2; D may be TRBD1 (6 bases). CDR1 is MNHEY and CDR2 is SVGAGI in the germline V gene. The CDR3 contains 13 residues. The V and J ends lost 5 bases and 3 bases respectively, with 10 bases between them.

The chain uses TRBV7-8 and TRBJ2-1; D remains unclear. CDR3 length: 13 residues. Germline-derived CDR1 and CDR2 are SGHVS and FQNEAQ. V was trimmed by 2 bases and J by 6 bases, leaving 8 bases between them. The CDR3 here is CASSLIGGNEQFF. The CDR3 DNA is TGTGCCAGCAGCTTAATAGGCGGCAATGAGCAGTTCTTC.

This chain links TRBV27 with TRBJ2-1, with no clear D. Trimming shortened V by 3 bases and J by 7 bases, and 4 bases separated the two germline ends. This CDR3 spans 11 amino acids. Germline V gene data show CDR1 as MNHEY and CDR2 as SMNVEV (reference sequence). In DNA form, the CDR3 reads TGTGCCAGCAGTTTCAGGAATGAGCAGTTCTTC. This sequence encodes CASSFRNEQFF.

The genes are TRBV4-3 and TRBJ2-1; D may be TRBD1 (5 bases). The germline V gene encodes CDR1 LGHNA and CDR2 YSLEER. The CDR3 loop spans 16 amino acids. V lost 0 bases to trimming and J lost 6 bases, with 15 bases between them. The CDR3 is CASSQDFRQGSNEQFF. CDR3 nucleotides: TGCGCCAGCAGCCAAGATTTCCGGCAGGGCAGCAATGAGCAGTTCTTC.

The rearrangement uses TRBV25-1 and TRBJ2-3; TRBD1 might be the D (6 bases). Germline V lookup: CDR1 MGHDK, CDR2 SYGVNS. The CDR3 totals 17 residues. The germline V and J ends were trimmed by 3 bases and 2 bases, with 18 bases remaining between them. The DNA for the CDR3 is TGTGCCAGCAGTGAGGGGCCGGGACACCCTTACACAGATACGCAGTATTTT. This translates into CASSEGPGHPYTDTQYF.

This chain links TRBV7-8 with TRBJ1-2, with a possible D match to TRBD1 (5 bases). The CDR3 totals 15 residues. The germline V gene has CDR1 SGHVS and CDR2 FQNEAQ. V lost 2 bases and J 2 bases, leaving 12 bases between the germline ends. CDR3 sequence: CASSLPGNFNYGYTF. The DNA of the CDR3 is TGTGCCAGCAGCTTACCAGGGAATTTCAACTATGGCTACACCTTC.

DNA for the CDR3: TGTGCCAGCAGCATGGGACAGGGCACAACTAATGAAAAACTGTTTTTT. As protein: CASSMGQGTTNEKLFF. The chain employs TRBV5-4 and TRBJ1-4, with 9 bases aligning to TRBD1. The CDR3 has 16 residues. Trimming at V came to 4 bases and at J to 0 bases, leaving 4 bases not matched to a gene. Germline V gives CDR1 SGHNT, CDR2 YYREEE (reference sequence).

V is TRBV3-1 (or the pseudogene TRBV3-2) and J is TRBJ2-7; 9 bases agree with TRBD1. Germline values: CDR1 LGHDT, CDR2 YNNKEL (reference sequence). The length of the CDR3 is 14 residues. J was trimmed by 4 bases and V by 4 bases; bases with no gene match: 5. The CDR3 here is CASSPGQGWYEQYF. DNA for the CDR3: TGTGCCAGCAGCCCCGGACAGGGGTGGTACGAGCAGTACTTC.

The CDR3 sequence: CASSYGQTYEQYF. CDR3 in DNA: TGTGCCAGTAGTTACGGACAAACCTACGAGCAGTACTTC. J is TRBJ2-7 and V is TRBV19; D perhaps matches TRBD1 (5 bases). The CDR3 is 13 amino acids. Trimming took 5 bases from V and 2 from J, leaving 10 bases between them. Germline CDR1 LNHDA, CDR2 SQIVND (reference sequence).

The CDR3 region has the DNA TGCGCCAGCAGCCAACTCACAGGGGGATCACCCCTCCACTTT. Translating it yields CASSQLTGGSPLHF. V is TRBV4-3 and J is TRBJ1-6; 8 positions agree with TRBD1. Germline CDR1 is LGHNA and CDR2 is YSLEER. The CDR3 loop spans 14 amino acids. The junction had 4 bases not matched to a gene; V was cut back by 2 bases and J by 10 bases.

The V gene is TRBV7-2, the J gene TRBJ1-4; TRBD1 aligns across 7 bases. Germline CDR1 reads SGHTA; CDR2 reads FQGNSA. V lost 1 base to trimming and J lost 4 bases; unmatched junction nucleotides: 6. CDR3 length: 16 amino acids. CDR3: CASSLDRGYINEKLFF. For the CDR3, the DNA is TGTGCCAGCAGCTTAGACAGGGGCTACATTAATGAAAAACTGTTTTTT. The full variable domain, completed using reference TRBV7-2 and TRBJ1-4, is GAGVSQSPSNKVTEKGKDVELRCDPISGHTALYWYRQSLGQGLEFLIYFQGNSAPDKSGLPSDRFSAERTGGSVSTLTIQRTQQEDSAVYLCASSLDRGYINEKLFFGSGTQLSVL.

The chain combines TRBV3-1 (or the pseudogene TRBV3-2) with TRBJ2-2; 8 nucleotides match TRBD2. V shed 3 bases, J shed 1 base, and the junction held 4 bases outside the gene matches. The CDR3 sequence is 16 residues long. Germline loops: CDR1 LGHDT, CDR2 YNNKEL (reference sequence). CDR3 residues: CASSHGLARNTGELFF. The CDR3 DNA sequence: TGTGCCAGCAGCCACGGACTAGCTCGGAACACCGGGGAGCTGTTTTTT.

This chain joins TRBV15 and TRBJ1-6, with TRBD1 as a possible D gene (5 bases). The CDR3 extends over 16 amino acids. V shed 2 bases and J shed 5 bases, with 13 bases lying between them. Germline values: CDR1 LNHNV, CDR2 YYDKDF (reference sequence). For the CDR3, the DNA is TGTGCCACCAGCAGATTCTTCCTCAGGGATAATTCACCCCTCCACTTT. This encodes CATSRFFLRDNSPLHF.

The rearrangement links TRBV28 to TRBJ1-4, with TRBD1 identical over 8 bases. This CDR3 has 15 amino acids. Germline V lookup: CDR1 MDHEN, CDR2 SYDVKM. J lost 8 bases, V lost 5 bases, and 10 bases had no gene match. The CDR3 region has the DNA TGTGCCAGCAGTACCCGGACAGGGTTGGGGGAAAAACTGTTTTTT. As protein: CASSTRTGLGEKLFF.

Here the CDR3 reads CASSAHGTASGNTIYF. The CDR3 DNA reads as TGTGCCAGCAGCGCCCACGGGACAGCCTCTGGAAACACCATATATTTT. The chain employs TRBV7-2 and TRBJ1-3; 7 positions match TRBD1. Germline V CDR1 and CDR2: SGHTA, FQGNSA. The V gene end was trimmed by 5 bases and the J gene end by 0 bases; junction bases not matched to a gene: 7. This CDR3 spans 16 amino acids.

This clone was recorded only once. The CDR3 DNA sequence: TGTGCCAGCAGCCCCTCCGGACTAGATAGCACAGATACGCAGTATTTT. Its protein product is CASSPSGLDSTDTQYF. This chain links TRBV7-2 with TRBJ2-3, with TRBD2 identical over 7 bases. Germline V gene data show CDR1 as SGHTA and CDR2 as FQGNSA. The junction had 8 bases not matched to a gene; V was cut back by 5 bases and J by 0 bases. This CDR3 spans 16 amino acids.

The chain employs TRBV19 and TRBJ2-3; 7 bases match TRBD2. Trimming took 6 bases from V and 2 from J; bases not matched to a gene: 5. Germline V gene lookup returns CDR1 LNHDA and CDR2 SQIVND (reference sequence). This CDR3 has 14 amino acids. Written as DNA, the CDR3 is TGTGCCAGTAGGAAAGCGGGGAACACAGATACGCAGTATTTT. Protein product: CASRKAGNTDTQYF.

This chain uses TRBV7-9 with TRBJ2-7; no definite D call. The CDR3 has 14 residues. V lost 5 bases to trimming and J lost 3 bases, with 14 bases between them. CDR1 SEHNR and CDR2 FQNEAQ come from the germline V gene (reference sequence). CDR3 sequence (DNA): TGTGCCAGCAGCCCCAAAAACACCGTCTACGAGCAGTACTTC. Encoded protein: CASSPKNTVYEQYF.

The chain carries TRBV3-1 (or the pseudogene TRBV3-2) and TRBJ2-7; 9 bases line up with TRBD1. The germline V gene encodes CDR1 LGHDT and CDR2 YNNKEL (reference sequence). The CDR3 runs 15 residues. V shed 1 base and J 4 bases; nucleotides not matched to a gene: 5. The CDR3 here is CASSQGRGTGYEQYF. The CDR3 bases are TGTGCCAGCAGCCAAGGCCGCGGGACAGGGTACGAGCAGTACTTC.

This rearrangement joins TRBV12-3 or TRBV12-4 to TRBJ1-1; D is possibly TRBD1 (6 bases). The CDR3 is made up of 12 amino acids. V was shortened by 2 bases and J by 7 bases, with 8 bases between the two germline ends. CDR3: CASSLSGVEAFF. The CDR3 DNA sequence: TGTGCCAGCAGTTTATCAGGGGTTGAAGCTTTCTTT.

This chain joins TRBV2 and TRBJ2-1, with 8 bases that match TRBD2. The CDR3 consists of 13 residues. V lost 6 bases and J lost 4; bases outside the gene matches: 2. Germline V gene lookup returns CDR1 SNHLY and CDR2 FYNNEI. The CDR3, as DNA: TGTGCCAGCAGAGCGGGAGTGTACAATGAGCAGTTCTTC. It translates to CASRAGVYNEQFF.

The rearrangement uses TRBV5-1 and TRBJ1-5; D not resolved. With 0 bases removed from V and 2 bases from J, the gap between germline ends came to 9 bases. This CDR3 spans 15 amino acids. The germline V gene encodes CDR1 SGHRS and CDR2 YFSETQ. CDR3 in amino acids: CASSLGGVGNQPQHF. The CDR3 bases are TGCGCCAGCAGCTTGGGGGGAGTCGGCAATCAGCCCCAGCATTTT.

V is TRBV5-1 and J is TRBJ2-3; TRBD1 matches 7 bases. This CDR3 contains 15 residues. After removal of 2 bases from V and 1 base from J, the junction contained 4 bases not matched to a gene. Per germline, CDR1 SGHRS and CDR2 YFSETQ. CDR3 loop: CASSLQGPRTDTQYF. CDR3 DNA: TGCGCCAGCAGCTTACAGGGGCCACGCACAGATACGCAGTATTTT.

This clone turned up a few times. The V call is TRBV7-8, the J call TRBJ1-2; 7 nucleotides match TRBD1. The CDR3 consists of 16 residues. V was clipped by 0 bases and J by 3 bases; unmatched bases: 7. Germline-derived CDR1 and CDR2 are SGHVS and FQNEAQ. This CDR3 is CASSLAGAGGYYGYTF. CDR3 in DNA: TGTGCCAGCAGCTTAGCGGGGGCAGGGGGGTACTATGGCTACACCTTC.

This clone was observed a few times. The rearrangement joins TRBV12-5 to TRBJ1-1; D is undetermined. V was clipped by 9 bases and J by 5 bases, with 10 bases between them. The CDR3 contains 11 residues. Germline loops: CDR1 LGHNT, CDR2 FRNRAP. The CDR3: CASQFQTEAFF. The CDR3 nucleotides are TGTGCTAGCCAGTTTCAGACTGAAGCTTTCTTT.

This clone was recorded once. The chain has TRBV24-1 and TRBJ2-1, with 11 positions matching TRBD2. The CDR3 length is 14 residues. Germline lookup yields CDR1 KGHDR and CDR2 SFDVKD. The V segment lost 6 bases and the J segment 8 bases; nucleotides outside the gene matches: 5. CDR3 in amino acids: CATSNSGGADEQFF. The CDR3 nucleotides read TGTGCCACCAGTAATAGCGGGGGGGCGGATGAGCAGTTCTTC.

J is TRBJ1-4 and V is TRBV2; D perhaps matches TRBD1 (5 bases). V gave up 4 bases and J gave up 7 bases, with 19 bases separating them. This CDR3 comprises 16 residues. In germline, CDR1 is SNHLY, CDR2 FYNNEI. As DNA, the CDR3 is TGTGCCAGCAGTGCCGGAGGGAGGGGCGGAGGTGAAAAACTGTTTTTT. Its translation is CASSAGGRGGGEKLFF.

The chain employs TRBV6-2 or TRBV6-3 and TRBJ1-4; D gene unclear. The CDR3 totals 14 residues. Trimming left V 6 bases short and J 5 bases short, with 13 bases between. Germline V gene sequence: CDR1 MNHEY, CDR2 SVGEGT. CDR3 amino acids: CASSRLEKNEKLFF. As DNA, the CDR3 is TGTGCCAGCAGCCGGCTGGAGAAAAATGAAAAACTGTTTTTT.